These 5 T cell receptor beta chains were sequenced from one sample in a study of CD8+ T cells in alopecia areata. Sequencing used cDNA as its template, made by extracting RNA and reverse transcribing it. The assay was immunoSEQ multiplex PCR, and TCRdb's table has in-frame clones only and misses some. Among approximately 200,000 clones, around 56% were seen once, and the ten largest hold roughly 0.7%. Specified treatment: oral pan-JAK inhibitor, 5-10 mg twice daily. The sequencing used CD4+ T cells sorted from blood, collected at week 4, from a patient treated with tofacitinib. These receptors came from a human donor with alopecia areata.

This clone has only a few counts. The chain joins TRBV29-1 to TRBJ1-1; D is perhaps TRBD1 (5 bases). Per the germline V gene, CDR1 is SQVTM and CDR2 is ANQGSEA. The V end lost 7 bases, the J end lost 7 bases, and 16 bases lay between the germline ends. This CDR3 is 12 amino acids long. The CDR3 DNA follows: TGCAGCGCCCTGTGGGACCTCGGTGAAGCTTTCTTT. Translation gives CSALWDLGEAFF. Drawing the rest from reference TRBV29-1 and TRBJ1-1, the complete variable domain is SAVISQKPSRDICQRGTSLTIQCQVDSQVTMMFWYRQQPGQSLTLIATANQGSEATYESGFVIDKFPISRPNLTFSTLTVSNMSPEDSSIYLCSALWDLGEAFFGQGTRLTVV.

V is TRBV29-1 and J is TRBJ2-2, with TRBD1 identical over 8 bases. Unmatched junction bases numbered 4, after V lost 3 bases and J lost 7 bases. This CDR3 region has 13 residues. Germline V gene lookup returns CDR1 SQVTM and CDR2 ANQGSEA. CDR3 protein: CSVDRGQGGELFF. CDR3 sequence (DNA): TGCAGCGTTGACAGGGGGCAGGGCGGGGAGCTGTTTTTT.

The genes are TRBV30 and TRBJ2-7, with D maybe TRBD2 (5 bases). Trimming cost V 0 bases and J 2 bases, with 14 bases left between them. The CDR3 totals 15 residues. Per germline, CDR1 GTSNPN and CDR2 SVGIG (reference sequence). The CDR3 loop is CAWSVSRTRPYEQYF. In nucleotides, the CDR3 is TGTGCCTGGAGTGTAAGCCGGACTCGACCCTACGAGCAGTACTTC.

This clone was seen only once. Here the CDR3 DNA reads TGTGCCAGCAGTTACGACAGGAAGGTTTCCAAAAACATTCAGTACTTC. It yields the protein CASSYDRKVSKNIQYF. This chain links TRBV6-5 with TRBJ2-4; weak D call: TRBD1 (6 bases). Germline V gene lookup returns CDR1 MNHEY and CDR2 SVGAGI. The CDR3 sequence is 16 residues long. V was trimmed by 2 bases and J by 2 bases, leaving 13 bases between them.

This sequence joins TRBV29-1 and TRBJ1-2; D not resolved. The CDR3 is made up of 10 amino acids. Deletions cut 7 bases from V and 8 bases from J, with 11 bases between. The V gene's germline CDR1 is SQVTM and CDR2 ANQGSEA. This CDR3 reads CSADTRGYTF. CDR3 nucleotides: TGCAGCGCAGACACTCGGGGCTACACCTTC.